The 17 T cell receptor beta chains below come from one sample, sequenced in a study of graft-versus-host responses after intestinal transplantation. Assay used: immunoSEQ multiplex PCR; TCRdb lists only in-frame clones, some missing. This sample has 60,000 to 75,000 clones, with about 89% found just once. These receptors have no known antigen. The sample consisted of unstimulated CD8+ T cells sorted from spleen or lymph node cells, taken before intestinal transplant. These TCRs come from a human donor who received an intestinal transplant.

The V gene is TRBV28, the J gene TRBJ1-2; a weak D match, TRBD1 (6 bases). The V end was cut by 10 bases, the J end by 4 bases, with 10 bases between. Germline V gives CDR1 MDHEN, CDR2 SYDVKM. This CDR3 has 11 amino acids. The CDR3 reads CAILQGYGYTF. DNA for the CDR3: TGTGCCATCCTACAGGGCTATGGCTACACCTTC.

This chain uses TRBV10-2 with TRBJ2-2; 7 bases align to TRBD2. With V trimmed by 8 bases and J by 4 bases, 7 bases remained unmatched. The CDR3 sequence is 14 residues long. CDR1 is WSHSY, CDR2 SAAADI, per germline. The CDR3 here is CASLASGTTGELFF. The CDR3 nucleotides read TGCGCCAGCTTAGCTAGCGGAACCACCGGGGAGCTGTTTTTT.

V is TRBV28 and J is TRBJ2-7; the D gene is possibly TRBD1 (5 bases). The CDR3 totals 18 residues. V gave up 0 bases and J gave up 2 bases, with 20 bases separating them. Germline CDR1 MDHEN, CDR2 SYDVKM. CDR3 in DNA: TGTGCCAGCAGTTTATGGAAGGGCTGGGGCGATCCCCCCTACGAGCAGTACTTC. Translating gives CASSLWKGWGDPPYEQYF.

A few counts support this clone. The V gene is TRBV6-1, the J gene TRBJ2-3; D is possibly TRBD1 (6 bases). Germline-derived CDR1 and CDR2 are MNHNS and SASEGT. Deletions cut 0 bases from V and 2 bases from J, with 12 bases between. This CDR3 spans 16 amino acids. This chain's CDR3 is CASSEALQGPTDTQYF. Here the CDR3 DNA reads TGTGCCAGCAGTGAAGCGCTACAGGGCCCCACAGATACGCAGTATTTT.

The chain uses TRBV19 and TRBJ1-1; TRBD1 is a possible D gene (6 bases). Trimming left V 6 bases short and J 2 bases short, with 22 bases between. Germline loops: CDR1 LNHDA, CDR2 SQIVND (reference sequence). The CDR3 length is 17 residues. The CDR3 spells CASRGLRGKTANTEAFF. Written as DNA, the CDR3 is TGTGCCAGTAGGGGCCTAAGGGGGAAAACGGCAAACACTGAAGCTTTCTTT.

This chain connects TRBV10-3 to TRBJ2-3; 9 nucleotides match TRBD1. The CDR3 covers 15 residues. The V segment lost 3 bases and the J segment 4 bases; nucleotides outside the gene matches: 5. The V gene's germline CDR1 is ENHRY and CDR2 SYGVKD. The DNA for the CDR3 is TGTGCCATCAGTGATGGGACAGGGCCTCCAGATACGCAGTATTTT. Translating it yields CAISDGTGPPDTQYF.

The genes are TRBV7-8 and TRBJ1-2; no reliable D call. The CDR3 extends over 16 amino acids. Germline CDR1 is SGHVS and CDR2 is FQNEAQ. Trimming pared 4 bases from V and 6 bases from J, leaving 21 bases between. The CDR3 region is CASSSSPWTAFHGYTF. The CDR3 DNA reads TGTGCCAGCAGCTCTAGCCCTTGGACCGCTTTCCATGGCTACACCTTC.

The chain couples TRBV5-1 to TRBJ2-3, with a possible D match to TRBD1 (6 bases). Germline lookup yields CDR1 SGHRS and CDR2 YFSETQ. Trimming left V 4 bases short and J 0 bases short, with 12 bases between. The CDR3 loop spans 15 amino acids. CDR3 nucleotide sequence: TGCGCCAGCAGCGGCGGACAGTCTAGCACAGATACGCAGTATTTT. It yields the protein CASSGGQSSTDTQYF.

This clone was seen once. J is TRBJ2-7 and V is TRBV7-2; TRBD1 might be the D (6 bases). CDR3 length: 15 amino acids. The V end was cut by 5 bases, the J end by 2 bases, with 16 bases between. Germline V gene sequence: CDR1 SGHTA, CDR2 FQGNSA. The DNA of the CDR3 is TGTGCCAGCAGCATTGACAGGACCCCCCCCTACGAGCAGTACTTC. It yields the protein CASSIDRTPPYEQYF.

The DNA for the CDR3 is TGTGCCAGCAGAAGAAAGGGAGGACCGCGCAATGAGCAGTTCTTC. As protein: CASRRKGGPRNEQFF. The chain recombines TRBV5-4 with TRBJ2-1, with a tentative D call TRBD2 (6 bases). The germline V gene encodes CDR1 SGHNT and CDR2 YYREEE (reference sequence). The CDR3 runs 15 residues. V was trimmed by 5 bases and J by 6 bases, leaving 18 bases between them.

V and J are TRBV11-2 and TRBJ2-3; D unclear. The germline gives CDR1 SGHAT, CDR2 FQNNGV. The CDR3 is 15 amino acids. Trimming cost V 5 bases and J 2 bases, with 14 bases left between them. The CDR3 here is CASSHTPRLTDTQYF. In nucleotides, the CDR3 is TGTGCCAGCAGCCATACTCCGAGACTCACAGATACGCAGTATTTT. The full variable domain, completed using reference TRBV11-2 and TRBJ2-3, is EAGVAQSPRYKIIEKRQSVAFWCNPISGHATLYWYQQILGQGPKLLIQFQNNGVVDDSQLPKDRFSAERLKGVDSTLKIQPAKLEDSAVYLCASSHTPRLTDTQYFGPGTRLTVL.

The J gene is TRBJ1-6, the V gene TRBV5-1, with 7 nucleotides matching TRBD1. CDR1 and CDR2 (germline): SGHRS, YFSETQ. V was pared by 0 bases and J by 9 bases, with 15 bases of the junction left unmatched. This CDR3 is built from 18 residues. CDR3 residues: CASSLGIDREGSGSPLHF. DNA for the CDR3: TGCGCCAGCAGCTTGGGAATAGACAGGGAAGGTAGTGGTTCACCCCTCCACTTT. The full variable domain, with the rest looked up from reference TRBV5-1 and TRBJ1-6, is KAGVTQTPRYLIKTRGQQVTLSCSPISGHRSVSWYQQTPGQGLQFLFEYFSETQRNKGNFPGRFSGRQFSNSRSEMNVSTLELGDSALYLCASSLGIDREGSGSPLHFGNGTRLTVT.

This chain joins TRBV27 and TRBJ2-5, with D tentatively TRBD2 (6 bases). V lost 5 bases, J lost 7 bases, and 17 bases lay in between. From germline, CDR1 is MNHEY and CDR2 SMNVEV (reference sequence). The length of the CDR3 is 14 residues. CDR3 residues: CASSPDPNGGTQYF. In DNA form, the CDR3 reads TGTGCCAGCAGTCCCGACCCAAACGGGGGGACCCAGTACTTC.

The chain combines TRBV2 with TRBJ1-5; 11 positions match TRBD1. The CDR3 runs to 15 residues. The germline V gene has CDR1 SNHLY and CDR2 FYNNEI. Trimming took 6 bases from V and 2 from J; bases not matched to a gene: 3. CDR3 bases: TGTGCCAGCAGCCCGGACAGGGGGCGCAATCAGCCCCAGCATTTT. Residues: CASSPDRGRNQPQHF.

The chain is built from TRBV2 and TRBJ2-2; tentatively, D is TRBD2 (6 bases). CDR1 is SNHLY, CDR2 FYNNEI, per germline. V lost 6 bases and J 6 bases, leaving 29 bases between the germline ends. The CDR3 has 19 amino acids. CDR3 loop: CASRVKSLVWGLGAGELFF. The DNA for the CDR3 is TGTGCCAGCAGGGTTAAGTCGCTAGTTTGGGGACTTGGTGCCGGGGAGCTGTTTTTT.

The genes are TRBV5-1 and TRBJ2-1; no definite D call. The CDR3 is made up of 16 amino acids. Trimming removed 0 bases from V and 0 bases from J, with 10 bases in between. Germline V lookup: CDR1 SGHRS, CDR2 YFSETQ. CDR3 protein: CASSLEAASSYNEQFF. The DNA for the CDR3 is TGCGCCAGCAGCTTGGAGGCGGCAAGCTCCTACAATGAGCAGTTCTTC.

V and J are TRBV28 and TRBJ2-1, with D possibly matching TRBD1 (5 bases). The CDR3 extends over 19 amino acids. Germline lookup yields CDR1 MDHEN and CDR2 SYDVKM. V shed 8 bases and J shed 1 base, with 27 bases lying between them. The chain's CDR3 is CASDNHGAPGVRSYNEQFF. CDR3 bases: TGTGCCAGCGATAACCATGGGGCCCCGGGCGTGAGGTCCTACAATGAGCAGTTCTTC.